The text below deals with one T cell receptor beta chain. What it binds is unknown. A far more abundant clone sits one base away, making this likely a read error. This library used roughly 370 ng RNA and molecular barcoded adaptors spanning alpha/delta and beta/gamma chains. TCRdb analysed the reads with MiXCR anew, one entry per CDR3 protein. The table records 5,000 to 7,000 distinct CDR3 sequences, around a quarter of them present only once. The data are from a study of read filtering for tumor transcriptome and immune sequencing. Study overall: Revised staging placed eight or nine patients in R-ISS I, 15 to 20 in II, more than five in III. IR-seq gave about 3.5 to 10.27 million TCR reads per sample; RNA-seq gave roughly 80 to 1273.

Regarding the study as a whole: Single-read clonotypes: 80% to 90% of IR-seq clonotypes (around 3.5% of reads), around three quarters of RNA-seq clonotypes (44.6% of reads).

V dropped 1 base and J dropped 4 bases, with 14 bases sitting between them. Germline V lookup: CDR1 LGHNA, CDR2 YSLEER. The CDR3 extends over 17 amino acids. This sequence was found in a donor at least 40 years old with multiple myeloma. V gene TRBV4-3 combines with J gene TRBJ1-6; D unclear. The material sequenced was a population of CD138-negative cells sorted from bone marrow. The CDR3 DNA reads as TGCGCCAGCAGCCAAGGGGCAGCGCCACCTTATAATTCACCCCTCCACTTT. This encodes CASSQGAAPPYNSPLHF.